The 10 T cell receptor beta chains listed next were all sequenced from one sample in a study of Tregs in tolerant kidney transplant recipients. Assay: immunoSEQ multiplex PCR; the TCRdb copy retains only in-frame clones and omits some. The sample comprises 98,000 or so clones, around 89% of which are singletons, and nearly 0.35% rests with the top ten. This sample comprised CD4+ T cells from blood, obtained before the transplant. The source is a human donor who received a combined kidney and bone marrow transplant.

This chain joins TRBV4-1 and TRBJ2-1; unclear D gene. Trimming took 4 bases from V and 4 from J, leaving 2 bases between them. Germline V CDR1 and CDR2: MGHRA, YSYEKL. The CDR3 extends over 11 amino acids. This CDR3 reads CASSLYNEQFF. For the CDR3, the DNA is TGCGCCAGCAGCCTATACAATGAGCAGTTCTTC.

The V call is TRBV18, the J call TRBJ2-7, with D tentatively TRBD1 (5 bases). This CDR3 is 14 amino acids long. V was trimmed by 6 bases and J by 5 bases, leaving 17 bases between them. CDR1 is KGHSH and CDR2 is LQKENI in the germline V gene. The CDR3 protein is CASSPDPKGHEQYF. The CDR3 nucleotides read TGTGCCAGCTCCCCTGACCCTAAGGGGCACGAGCAGTACTTC.

This clone was seen a few times. The chain links TRBV6-1 to TRBJ1-3; D remains unclear. The CDR3 totals 11 residues. Looked up from germline, CDR1 is MNHNS and CDR2 is SASEGT. V lost 8 bases, J lost 6 bases, and 8 bases lay in between. In nucleotides, the CDR3 is TGTGCCAGCCAGCGCGAAAACACCATATATTTT. Encoded protein: CASQRENTIYF.

This chain uses TRBV2 with TRBJ1-2; D is uncertain. The V end lost 5 bases, the J end lost 3 bases, and 10 bases lay between the germline ends. CDR3 length: 13 amino acids. CDR1 and CDR2 from the germline V gene are SNHLY and FYNNEI. In nucleotides, the CDR3 is TGTGCCAGCAGTACTCACCGGGACTATGGCTACACCTTC. Translating gives CASSTHRDYGYTF.

This chain joins TRBV6-5 and TRBJ1-1; a possible D gene is TRBD1 (6 bases). This CDR3 contains 13 residues. Germline lookup yields CDR1 MNHEY and CDR2 SVGAGI. V was pared by 11 bases and J by 5 bases, with 18 bases between. CDR3 amino acids: CAVSGGQKTEAFF. CDR3 DNA: TGTGCCGTCTCGGGGGGGCAAAAAACTGAAGCTTTCTTT.

The chain uses TRBV6-5 and TRBJ2-1; D not resolved. V shed 0 bases and J shed 7 bases, with 10 bases lying between them. The CDR3 runs to 14 residues. Germline V gene sequence: CDR1 MNHEY, CDR2 SVGAGI. The CDR3 DNA sequence: TGTGCCAGCAGTTACTCGTCAGTGAGGAATGAGCAGTTCTTC. This gives the protein CASSYSSVRNEQFF.

The V and J genes are TRBV11-2 and TRBJ1-1; tentative D call: TRBD1 (5 bases). There are 14 residues in the CDR3. The V and J ends lost 8 bases and 0 bases respectively, with 13 bases between them. The germline V gene has CDR1 SGHAT and CDR2 FQNNGV. CDR3 residues: CASRRGALNTEAFF. The CDR3 DNA is TGTGCCAGCCGCCGCGGGGCCTTGAACACTGAAGCTTTCTTT.

This clone has just one count. DNA for the CDR3: TGTGCCAGCAGCTTAACCTCTACTAGCGGAGTCTCCTACGAGCAGTACTTC. Its protein product is CASSLTSTSGVSYEQYF. V usage is TRBV11-2 and J usage is TRBJ2-7, with 8 bases lining up with TRBD2. Losses at the gene ends were 2 bases for V and 0 bases for J; bases not matched to a gene: 9. Germline CDR1 SGHAT, CDR2 FQNNGV. This CDR3 is 17 amino acids long.

The V call is TRBV6-5, the J call TRBJ2-7, with a tentative D call TRBD1 (5 bases). The CDR3 length is 13 residues. Germline lookup yields CDR1 MNHEY and CDR2 SVGAGI. The V end lost 2 bases, the J end lost 7 bases, and 12 bases lay between the germline ends. DNA of the CDR3: TGTGCCAGCAGTTACGACAGTTGGTCGGAGCAGTACTTC. Translating gives CASSYDSWSEQYF.

The CDR3 protein is CASSLARLAGGSSNEQFF. In DNA form, the CDR3 reads TGTGCCAGCAGCTTAGCCCGACTAGCGGGGGGCTCTAGCAATGAGCAGTTCTTC. The chain couples TRBV11-2 to TRBJ2-1; 13 positions agree with TRBD2. The germline CDR1 and CDR2 sequences are SGHAT and FQNNGV. Trimming cost V 1 base and J 6 bases; bases outside gene matches: 9. This CDR3 is built from 18 residues.